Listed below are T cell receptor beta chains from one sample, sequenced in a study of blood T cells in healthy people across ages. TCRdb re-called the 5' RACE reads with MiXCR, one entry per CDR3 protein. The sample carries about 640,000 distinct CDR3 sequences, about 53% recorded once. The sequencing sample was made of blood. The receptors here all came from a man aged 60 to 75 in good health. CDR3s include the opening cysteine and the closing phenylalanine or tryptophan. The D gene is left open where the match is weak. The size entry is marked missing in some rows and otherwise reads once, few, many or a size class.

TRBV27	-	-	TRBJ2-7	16	TGTGCCAGCAGTCCCAAAATGCAGGGTATTTCCGACGAGCAGTACTTC	CASSPKMQGISDEQYF
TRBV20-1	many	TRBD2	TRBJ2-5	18	TGCAGTGCTAGAGCCCCTCCCGGGACTAGCGCCGAACAAGAGACCCAGTACTTC	CSARAPPGTSAEQETQYF
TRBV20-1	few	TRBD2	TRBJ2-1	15	TGCAGTGCTAGACAGACTAGCGGGGGAGGCAATGAGCAGTTCTTC	CSARQTSGGGNEQFF
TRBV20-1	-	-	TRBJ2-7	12	TGCAGTGCTAGAGTCCAGGGCGGCGAGCAGTACTTC	CSARVQGGEQYF
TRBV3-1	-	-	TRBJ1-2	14	TGTGCCAGCAGCCAAGATTGGGGTGGCTATGGCTACACCTTC	CASSQDWGGYGYTF
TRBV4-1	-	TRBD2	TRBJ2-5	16	TGCGCCAGCAGCAGCTTTAGCGGGGTTGTAACAGAGACCCAGTACTTC	CASSSFSGVVTETQYF
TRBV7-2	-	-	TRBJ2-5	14	TGTGCCAGCAGCTTAGTTCGAGTTGGGAAGACCCAGTACTTC	CASSLVRVGKTQYF
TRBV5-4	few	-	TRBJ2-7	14	TGTGCCAGCAGCCCCTCGGGACAAGCCTACGAGCAGTACTTC	CASSPSGQAYEQYF
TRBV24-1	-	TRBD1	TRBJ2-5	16	TGTGCCACCAGTGATCCGCCGACAGGGACCCAAGAGACCCAGTACTTC	CATSDPPTGTQETQYF
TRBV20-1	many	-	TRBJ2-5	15	TGCAGTGCCCACCCCGGAGCAGATGGGTGGGAGACCCAGTACTTC	CSAHPGADGWETQYF
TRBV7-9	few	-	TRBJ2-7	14	TGTGCCAGCAGCTCGACAGGTATCTCCTACGAGCAGTACTTC	CASSSTGISYEQYF
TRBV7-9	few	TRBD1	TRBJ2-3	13	TGTGCCAGCAAAGGACAGGGCGCAGATACGCAGTATTTT	CASKGQGADTQYF
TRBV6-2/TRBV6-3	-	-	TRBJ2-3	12	TGTGCCAGCGGGGGAACCCGAGATACGCAGTATTTT	CASGGTRDTQYF
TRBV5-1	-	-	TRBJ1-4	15	TGCGCCAGCAGCTCGAGCCCGGGACGGATTGAAAAACTGTTTTTT	CASSSSPGRIEKLFF
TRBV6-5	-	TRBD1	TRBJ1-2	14	TGTGCCAGCAGTCCAGGCCACAGGGGGGAGGGCTACACCTTC	CASSPGHRGEGYTF
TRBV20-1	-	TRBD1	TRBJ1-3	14	TGCAGTGCCCGCGGGACAGGCTCTGGAAACACCATATATTTT	CSARGTGSGNTIYF
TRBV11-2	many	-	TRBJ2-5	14	TGTGCCAGCAGCCGTCCTGTGGGGCAAGAGACCCAGTACTTC	CASSRPVGQETQYF
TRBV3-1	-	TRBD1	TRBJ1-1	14	TGTGCCAGCAGCCAGGCTGACAGGGACACTGAAGCTTTCTTT	CASSQADRDTEAFF
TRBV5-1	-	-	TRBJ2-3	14	TGCGCCAGCAGCTTGGGGACTGACCCGGATACGCAGTATTTT	CASSLGTDPDTQYF
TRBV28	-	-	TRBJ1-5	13	TGTGCCAGCAGTTTAGCCCATCCGGGGCCCCAGCATTTT	CASSLAHPGPQHF
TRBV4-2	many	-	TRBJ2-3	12	TGTGCCAGCAGCCAGGAGACAGATACGCAGTATTTT	CASSQETDTQYF
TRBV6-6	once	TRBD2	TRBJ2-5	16	TGTGCCAGCAGTTACTCAGGCCGGGGGGAGCCAGAGACCCAGTACTTC	CASSYSGRGEPETQYF
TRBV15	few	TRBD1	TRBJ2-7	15	TGTGCCACCAGCAGATCCGGGACAGGGACCTACGAGCAGTACTTC	CATSRSGTGTYEQYF
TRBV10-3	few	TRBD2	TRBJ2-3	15	TGTGCCATCAGTCCGACTAGCGGGGGAACAGATACGCAGTATTTT	CAISPTSGGTDTQYF
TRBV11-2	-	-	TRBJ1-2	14	TGTGCCAGCAGCTTAGACAGGGAGCGCTATGGCTACACCTTC	CASSLDRERYGYTF
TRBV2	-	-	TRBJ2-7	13	TGTGCCAGCAGTTGGGACAATGAAAACAATCAGTACTTC	CASSWDNENNQYF
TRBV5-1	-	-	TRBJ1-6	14	TGCGCCAGCAGCTATGAGACCCGCCCCGCACCCCTCCACTTT	CASSYETRPAPLHF
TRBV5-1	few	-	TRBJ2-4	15	TGCGCCAGCAGCAACAGGGAGTGGCCCAAAAACATTCAGTACTTC	CASSNREWPKNIQYF
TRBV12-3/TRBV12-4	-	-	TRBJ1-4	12	TGTGCCAGCAGTTGGCGGCGCGAAAAACTGTTTTTT	CASSWRREKLFF
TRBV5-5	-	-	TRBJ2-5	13	TGTGCCAGCAGCTTCGCTGCTCAAGAGACCCAGTACTTC	CASSFAAQETQYF
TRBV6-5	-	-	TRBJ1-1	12	TGTGCCAGCAGTTACATGGGCACTGAAGCTTTCTTT	CASSYMGTEAFF
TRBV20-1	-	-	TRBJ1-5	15	TGCAGTGCTAGAGCCTCATTAACCAGGGCTCAGCCCCAGCATTTT	CSARASLTRAQPQHF
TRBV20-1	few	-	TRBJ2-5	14	TGCAGTGCTGACTTCGCGGGGCTCCAAGAGACCCAGTACTTC	CSADFAGLQETQYF
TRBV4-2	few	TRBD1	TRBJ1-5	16	TGTGCCAGCAGCCATGCATTCGGACAGGGGGGTCAGCCCCAGCATTTT	CASSHAFGQGGQPQHF
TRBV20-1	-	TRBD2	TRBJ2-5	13	TGCAGTGCTGGTAGCGGGGGTCAAGAGACCCAGTACTTC	CSAGSGGQETQYF
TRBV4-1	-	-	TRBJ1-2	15	TGCGCCAGCAGCCAAGCCGCGGGACCTAACTATGGCTACACCTTC	CASSQAAGPNYGYTF
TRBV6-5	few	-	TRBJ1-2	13	TGTGCCAGCGCGCGGGGGCGCGACTATGGCTACACCTTC	CASARGRDYGYTF
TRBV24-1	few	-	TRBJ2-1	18	TGTGCCACCAGTGATGGATCCCGGGCCGGGGTGGCCTACAATGAGCAGTTCTTC	CATSDGSRAGVAYNEQFF
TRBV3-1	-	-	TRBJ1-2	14	TGTGCCAGCAGCCCGACCGCGGAGGGAGACGGCTACACCTTC	CASSPTAEGDGYTF
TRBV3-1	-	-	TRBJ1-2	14	TGTGCCAGCAGCCAAGCGACAGAGTACTATGGCTACACCTTC	CASSQATEYYGYTF